This TCR beta chain is from a study of cytomegalovirus exposure and HLA in healthy donors. The ends were cut back, 2 bases at V and 3 bases at J, with 10 bases in the middle. This CDR3 is built from 13 residues. Looked up from germline, CDR1 is SQVTM and CDR2 is ANQGSEA. Turning to this clone: What it binds is not known.

The PCR employed 60 Vbeta primers together with 13 Jbeta primers. Clones were sequenced by immunoSEQ multiplex PCR, and TCRdb holds only the in-frame ones, with some missing. The sample includes 120,000 to 150,000 clones, roughly 82% seen only once; the top ten take 3.4%. Study observations and caveats: A later analysis by the authors found several of the most significant clusters apparently linked to common viral pathogens. Association of 16,951 TCR beta sequences with HLA alleles was found at 0.05 false discovery rate in a later analysis.

This chain uses TRBV29-1 with TRBJ1-2, with D possibly being TRBD1 (5 bases). The source is a male donor in good health and CMV-seronegative. The specimen was PBMCs. CDR3 sequence: CSVEYRSDYGYTF. Here the CDR3 DNA reads TGCAGCGTTGAATACAGGAGTGACTATGGCTACACCTTC.